This TCR beta chain was sequenced in a study of T cell repertoires and Cas9 in healthy adults. Study summary: SpCas9-reactive CD4 and CD8 T cells were characterized for potency, cytotoxicity and lineage. Study-wide points: In vitro, SpCas9-reactive Tregs were reported to curb effector T cell proliferation and function.

Points on this clone: Its antigen is unidentified.

Data came from immunoSEQ multiplex PCR; TCRdb stores just in-frame clones and leaves some out. The sample yields roughly 14,000 clones, roughly 89% seen once. Sequencing input: Tregs (CD4+, CD25+, CD127-, CD137-, CD154-) from PBMCs; culture status not recorded. This clonotype was sampled from a human donor in good health.

The CDR3 loop reads CSARSGLPQHF. DNA of the CDR3: TGCAGTGCTAGGAGTGGACTGCCCCAGCATTTT. V gene TRBV20-1 combines with J gene TRBJ1-5; D unclear. Germline CDR1 reads DFQATT; CDR2 reads SNEGSKA (reference sequence). V lost 3 bases to trimming and J lost 9 bases, with 9 bases between them. The CDR3 is 11 residues long.